Presented here are 13 T cell receptor beta chains from one specimen sequenced in a study of shared clonotypes between healthy human individuals. The assay was immunoSEQ multiplex PCR, and TCRdb's table has in-frame clones only and misses some. This table holds about 680,000 clones, just over 90% found once. CD8 cells classed as naive were CD45RO-negative and positively selected for CCR7, excluding terminally differentiated effector memory CD45RA+ cells. The sequenced material came from naive CD8+ T cells sorted from blood. These receptors were collected from a man aged 25-45 years in good health.

The rearrangement joins TRBV18 to TRBJ2-7, with D perhaps TRBD1 (5 bases). Germline loops: CDR1 KGHSH, CDR2 LQKENI. The CDR3 extends over 15 amino acids. The germline V and J ends were trimmed by 6 bases and 2 bases, with 17 bases remaining between them. CDR3 sequence (DNA): TGTGCCAGCTCCCTCGGACACCAAGGAACCTACGAGCAGTACTTC. This translates into CASSLGHQGTYEQYF.

This chain uses TRBV4-3 with TRBJ1-5; D is undetermined. Germline V lookup: CDR1 LGHNA, CDR2 YSLEER. The V gene lost 0 bases and the J gene lost 0 bases, with 6 bases spanning the gap. The CDR3 runs 15 residues. The CDR3 region is CASSQEDGSNQPQHF. As DNA, the CDR3 is TGCGCCAGCAGCCAAGAAGACGGTAGCAATCAGCCCCAGCATTTT.

The J gene is TRBJ1-1, the V gene TRBV15; unclear D gene. V lost 0 bases, J lost 6 bases, and 11 bases lay in between. The CDR3 is made up of 14 amino acids. Germline CDR1 LNHNV, CDR2 YYDKDF (reference sequence). CDR3 protein: CATSREKVFSEAFF. Here the CDR3 DNA reads TGTGCCACCAGCAGAGAGAAAGTCTTCTCTGAAGCTTTCTTT.

This clone was recorded once. In DNA form, the CDR3 reads TGCGCCAGCAGCCAAGTAGCCAGCGCGGGAGAGACCCAGTACTTC. This codes for CASSQVASAGETQYF. The chain is built from TRBV4-1 and TRBJ2-5, with D perhaps TRBD2 (5 bases). Trimming removed 1 base at V and 4 bases at J, with 13 bases between. Per germline, CDR1 MGHRA and CDR2 YSYEKL. This CDR3 is built from 15 residues.

V gene TRBV13 combines with J gene TRBJ2-7; TRBD2 matches 11 bases. In germline, CDR1 is PRHDT, CDR2 FYEKMQ (reference sequence). There are 15 residues in the CDR3. Unmatched junction bases numbered 7, after V lost 6 bases and J lost 3 bases. The CDR3 nucleotides read TGTGCCAGCAGTCTTACTAGCGGGAGCTTCTACGAGCAGTACTTC. Translation: CASSLTSGSFYEQYF.

The V call is TRBV30, the J call TRBJ2-1; 16 bases agree with TRBD2. Germline loops: CDR1 GTSNPN, CDR2 SVGIG (reference sequence). The V segment lost 3 bases and the J segment 7 bases; nucleotides outside the gene matches: 3. The CDR3 extends over 15 amino acids. The CDR3 protein is CAWSWGLAGGNEQFF. Written as DNA, the CDR3 is TGTGCCTGGAGCTGGGGACTAGCGGGAGGGAATGAGCAGTTCTTC.

At least ten counts were recorded for this clone. At the DNA level, this CDR3 is encoded by other sequences in the same sample as well. The rearrangement joins TRBV10-2 to TRBJ2-7; D may be TRBD1 (5 bases). The CDR3 is made up of 12 amino acids. The V end lost 3 bases, the J end lost 3 bases, and 6 bases lay between the germline ends. Per germline, CDR1 WSHSY and CDR2 SAAADI. The CDR3 DNA follows: TGCGCCAGCAGTGAAAGGGGCTACGAGCAGTACTTC. Its protein product is CASSERGYEQYF.

The chain employs TRBV10-3 and TRBJ2-3; D may be TRBD1 (5 bases). There are 15 residues in the CDR3. V lost 2 bases, J lost 0 bases, and 9 bases lay in between. CDR1 ENHRY and CDR2 SYGVKD come from the germline V gene. As DNA, the CDR3 is TGTGCCATCAGTGAGATAGGGGCTAGCACAGATACGCAGTATTTT. It encodes CAISEIGASTDTQYF.

The chain is built from TRBV18 and TRBJ2-1, with 8 nucleotides matching TRBD2. The CDR3 covers 15 residues. Unmatched junction bases numbered 9, after V lost 8 bases and J lost 3 bases. Looked up from germline, CDR1 is KGHSH and CDR2 is LQKENI. As DNA, the CDR3 is TGTGCCAGCCCCCCAAAGACTAGCGACTACAATGAGCAGTTCTTC. This codes for CASPPKTSDYNEQFF.

The V and J genes are TRBV4-2 and TRBJ1-1; D call uncertain. Per the germline V gene, CDR1 is LGHNA and CDR2 is YNFKEQ. The CDR3 has 11 amino acids. The V end lost 5 bases, the J end lost 4 bases, and 5 bases lay between the germline ends. DNA of the CDR3: TGTGCCAGCAGCTTACGCACTGAAGCTTTCTTT. This codes for CASSLRTEAFF.

The CDR3 here is CASSLVDTQYF. CDR3 coding DNA: TGTGCCAGCAGCTTAGTAGATACGCAGTATTTT. The chain uses TRBV11-3 and TRBJ2-3; D gene uncertain. In germline, CDR1 is SGHNT, CDR2 YENEEA. The CDR3 length is 11 residues. V lost 1 base to trimming and J lost 5 bases, with 1 base between them.

The gene calls are TRBV19 and TRBJ2-7, with D perhaps given as TRBD1 or TRBD2 (5 bases each). This CDR3 comprises 18 residues. Trimming took 4 bases from V and 2 from J, leaving 24 bases between them. Germline CDR1 reads LNHDA; CDR2 reads SQIVND (reference sequence). The DNA of the CDR3 is TGTGCCAGTAGTAGGGGGAATCCGCTAACCGTTACCCCCTACGAGCAGTACTTC. It codes for CASSRGNPLTVTPYEQYF. Combining the CDR3 with reference TRBV19 and TRBJ2-7 gives the whole variable domain DGGITQSPKYLFRKEGQNVTLSCEQNLNHDAMYWYRQDPGQGLRLIYYSQIVNDFQKGDIAEGYSVSREKKESFPLTVTSAQKNPTAFYLCASSRGNPLTVTPYEQYFGPGTRLTVT.

The chain recombines TRBV28 with TRBJ2-3; D might be TRBD1 (6 bases). The CDR3 contains 15 residues. V was shortened by 10 bases and J by 1 base, with 18 bases between the two germline ends. Germline CDR1 reads MDHEN; CDR2 reads SYDVKM. The CDR3 coding sequence is TGTGCCACCAACGAACAGGGAAGACGCACAGATACGCAGTATTTT. It codes for CATNEQGRRTDTQYF.